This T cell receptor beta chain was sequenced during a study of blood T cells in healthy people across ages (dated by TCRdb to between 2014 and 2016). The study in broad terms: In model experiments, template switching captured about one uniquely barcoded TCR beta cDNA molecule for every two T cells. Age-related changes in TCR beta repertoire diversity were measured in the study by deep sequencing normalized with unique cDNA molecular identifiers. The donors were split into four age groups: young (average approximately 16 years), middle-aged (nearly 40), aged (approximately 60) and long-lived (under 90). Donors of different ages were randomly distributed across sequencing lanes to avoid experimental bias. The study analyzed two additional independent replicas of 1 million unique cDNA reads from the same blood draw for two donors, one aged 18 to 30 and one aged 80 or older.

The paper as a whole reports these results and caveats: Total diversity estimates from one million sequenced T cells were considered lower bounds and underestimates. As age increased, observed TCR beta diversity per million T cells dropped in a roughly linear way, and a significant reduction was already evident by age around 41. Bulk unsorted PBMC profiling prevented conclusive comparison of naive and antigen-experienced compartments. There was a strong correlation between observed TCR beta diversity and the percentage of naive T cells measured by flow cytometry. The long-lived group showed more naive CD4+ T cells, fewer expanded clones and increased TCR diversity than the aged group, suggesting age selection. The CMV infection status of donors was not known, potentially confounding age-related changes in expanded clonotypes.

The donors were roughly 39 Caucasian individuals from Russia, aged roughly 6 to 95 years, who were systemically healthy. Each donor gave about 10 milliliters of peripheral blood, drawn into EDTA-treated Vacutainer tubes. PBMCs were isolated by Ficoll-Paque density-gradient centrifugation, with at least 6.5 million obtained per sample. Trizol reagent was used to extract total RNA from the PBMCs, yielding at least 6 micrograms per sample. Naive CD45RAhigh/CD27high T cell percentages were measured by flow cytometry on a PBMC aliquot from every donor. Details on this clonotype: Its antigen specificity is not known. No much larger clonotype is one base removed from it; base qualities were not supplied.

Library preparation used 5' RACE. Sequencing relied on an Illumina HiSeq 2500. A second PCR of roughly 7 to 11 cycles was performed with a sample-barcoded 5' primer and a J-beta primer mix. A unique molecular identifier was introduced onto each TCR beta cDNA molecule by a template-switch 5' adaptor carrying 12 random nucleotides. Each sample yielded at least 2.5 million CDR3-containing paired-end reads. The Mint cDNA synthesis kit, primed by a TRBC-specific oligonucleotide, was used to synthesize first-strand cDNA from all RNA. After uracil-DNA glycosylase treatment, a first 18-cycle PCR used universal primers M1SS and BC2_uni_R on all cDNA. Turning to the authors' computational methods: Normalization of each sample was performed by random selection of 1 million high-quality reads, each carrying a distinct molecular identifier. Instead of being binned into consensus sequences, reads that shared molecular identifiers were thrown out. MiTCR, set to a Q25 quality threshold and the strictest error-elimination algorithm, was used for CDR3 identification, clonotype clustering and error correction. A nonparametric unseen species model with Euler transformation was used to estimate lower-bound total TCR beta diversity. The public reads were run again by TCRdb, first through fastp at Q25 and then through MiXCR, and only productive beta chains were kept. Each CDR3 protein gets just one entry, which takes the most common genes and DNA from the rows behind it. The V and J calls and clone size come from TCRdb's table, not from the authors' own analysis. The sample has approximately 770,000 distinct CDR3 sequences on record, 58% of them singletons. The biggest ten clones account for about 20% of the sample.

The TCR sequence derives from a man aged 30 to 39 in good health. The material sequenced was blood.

The DNA is TGTGCCAGCAGTTTAGGACACACCCAAGAGACCCAGTTCTTC. Its coded protein is CASSLGHTQETQFF. The chain joins TRBV28 to TRBJ2-5; TRBD1 could be the D gene, as 5 bases match. The J call may not be correct, given that the DNA end is closer to TRBJ2-1. Including cysteine and phenylalanine, the CDR3 has 14 amino acids. The entry retains the CDR3 DNA only, 42 bases that are in frame from base 1. Based on the germline V gene, the CDR1 and CDR2 sequences are MDHEN and SYDVKM.